These T cell receptor beta chains were read from a single sample in a study of PD-1 blockade in classical Hodgkin lymphoma. The data were produced by immunoSEQ multiplex PCR, yet TCRdb's version contains in-frame clones alone and is incomplete. Of under 30,000 clones listed, 85% are singletons. The sample consisted of CD4+ T cells from blood, taken at baseline. The receptors were sampled from a human donor with classical Hodgkin lymphoma. Each CDR3 is given with its conserved first and last residue. Fields, in order: clone size, V gene, J gene, D gene, CDR3 DNA, CDR3 protein. D genes are given only for firm matches. The listing skips clone size in some rows; elsewhere it reads once, few, many or a size class.

clone size: NA; V gene: TRBV4-2; J gene: TRBJ1-1; D gene: TRBD1; CDR3 DNA: TGTGCCAGCAGCCAGCGGACAGGGGGCGGTGACACTGAAGCTTTCTTT; CDR3 protein: CASSQRTGGGDTEAFF
clone size: once; V gene: TRBV4-2; J gene: TRBJ2-7; D gene: TRBD2; CDR3 DNA: TGTGCCAGCAGCCCACTTACCACTAGCGGGGTGCCCTACGAGCAGTACTTC; CDR3 protein: CASSPLTTSGVPYEQYF
clone size: NA; V gene: TRBV7-6; J gene: TRBJ2-5; D gene: TRBD2; CDR3 DNA: TGTGCCAGCAGCCCGGGACTAGCGGGAGTGGAGACCCAGTACTTC; CDR3 protein: CASSPGLAGVETQYF
clone size: NA; V gene: TRBV7-9; J gene: TRBJ2-1; D gene: NA; CDR3 DNA: TGTGCCAGCCGTACTGAGCAGTTCTTC; CDR3 protein: CASRTEQFF
clone size: once; V gene: TRBV4-2; J gene: TRBJ2-5; D gene: NA; CDR3 DNA: TGTGCCAGCAGCCGGCAAGGGATAGGTCCCCAAGAGACCCAGTACTTC; CDR3 protein: CASSRQGIGPQETQYF
clone size: NA; V gene: TRBV9; J gene: TRBJ2-7; D gene: NA; CDR3 DNA: TGTGCCAGCAGCGTAGATTTCAGATCCTACGAGCAGTACTTC; CDR3 protein: CASSVDFRSYEQYF
clone size: NA; V gene: TRBV11-3; J gene: TRBJ2-7; D gene: TRBD1; CDR3 DNA: TGTGCCAGCAGCCGGACAGGGTCGGACGAGCAGTACTTC; CDR3 protein: CASSRTGSDEQYF
clone size: NA; V gene: TRBV5-5; J gene: TRBJ2-1; D gene: TRBD2; CDR3 DNA: TGTGCCAGCAGCTTGTCGGTAGCGGGAAGGGCCTCCTACAATGAGCAGTTCTTC; CDR3 protein: CASSLSVAGRASYNEQFF
clone size: few; V gene: TRBV5-1; J gene: TRBJ1-1; D gene: NA; CDR3 DNA: TGCGCCAGCAGCCCTCGGGTGGACAGAGCTGAAGCTTTCTTT; CDR3 protein: CASSPRVDRAEAFF
clone size: NA; V gene: TRBV18; J gene: TRBJ2-2; D gene: NA; CDR3 DNA: TGTGCCAGCTCACGCGACAGACCCACCGGGGAGCTGTTTTTT; CDR3 protein: CASSRDRPTGELFF
clone size: NA; V gene: TRBV6-5; J gene: TRBJ2-7; D gene: TRBD2; CDR3 DNA: TGTGCCAGCAGGGGTAGCGGGAGGAGCTCCTACGAGCAGTACTTC; CDR3 protein: CASRGSGRSSYEQYF
clone size: once; V gene: TRBV7-9; J gene: TRBJ2-2; D gene: NA; CDR3 DNA: TGTGCCAGCAGCTTAGTTGAAACCGGGGAGCTGTTTTTT; CDR3 protein: CASSLVETGELFF
clone size: few; V gene: TRBV2; J gene: TRBJ1-5; D gene: NA; CDR3 DNA: TGTGCCAGCAGACCCGATCGTCAGCCCCAGCATTTT; CDR3 protein: CASRPDRQPQHF
clone size: NA; V gene: TRBV19; J gene: TRBJ1-5; D gene: NA; CDR3 DNA: TGTGCCAGTAATTCCAGGGGCGGGAGCAATCAGCCCCAGCATTTT; CDR3 protein: CASNSRGGSNQPQHF
clone size: NA; V gene: TRBV5-1; J gene: TRBJ2-1; D gene: TRBD2; CDR3 DNA: TGCGCCAGCAGCTTTTTGGCTAGCGGTGACAATGAGCAGTTCTTC; CDR3 protein: CASSFLASGDNEQFF
clone size: NA; V gene: TRBV2; J gene: TRBJ2-7; D gene: NA; CDR3 DNA: TGTGCCAGCAGCGCCGGACGGTTCTCCTACGAGCAGTACTTC; CDR3 protein: CASSAGRFSYEQYF
clone size: NA; V gene: TRBV19; J gene: TRBJ2-5; D gene: TRBD1; CDR3 DNA: TGTGCCAGTAGTAGAACAGGGGCAGGGGAGACCCAGTACTTC; CDR3 protein: CASSRTGAGETQYF
clone size: NA; V gene: TRBV7-9; J gene: TRBJ2-2; D gene: NA; CDR3 DNA: TGTGCCAGCAGCTTAGCACAAGGCGCGAACACCGGGGAGCTGTTTTTT; CDR3 protein: CASSLAQGANTGELFF
clone size: NA; V gene: TRBV5-1; J gene: TRBJ1-2; D gene: TRBD1; CDR3 DNA: TGCGCCAGCAGCATCGGACAGGGAGATGGCTACACCTTC; CDR3 protein: CASSIGQGDGYTF
clone size: NA; V gene: TRBV5-8; J gene: TRBJ1-5; D gene: TRBD1; CDR3 DNA: TGTGCCAGCAGCCGGACAGGGGATAGCAATCAGCCCCAGCATTTT; CDR3 protein: CASSRTGDSNQPQHF
clone size: once; V gene: TRBV25-1; J gene: TRBJ1-1; D gene: NA; CDR3 DNA: TGTGCCAGCAGTGATGGGGTTAACACTGAAGCTTTCTTT; CDR3 protein: CASSDGVNTEAFF
clone size: NA; V gene: TRBV6-1; J gene: TRBJ2-1; D gene: TRBD1; CDR3 DNA: TGTGCCAGCAGTGACTTGACCGGACAGGGCTCCTACAATGAGCAGTTCTTC; CDR3 protein: CASSDLTGQGSYNEQFF
clone size: NA; V gene: TRBV27; J gene: TRBJ1-1; D gene: NA; CDR3 DNA: TGTGCCAGCAGCTTTTATTTCGTGGGGGCGGGCACTGAAGCTTTCTTT; CDR3 protein: CASSFYFVGAGTEAFF
clone size: once; V gene: TRBV25-1; J gene: TRBJ1-2; D gene: TRBD1; CDR3 DNA: TGTGCCAGCAGTGAACCTGGACAGGGAAGCTATGGCTACACCTTC; CDR3 protein: CASSEPGQGSYGYTF
clone size: NA; V gene: TRBV10-3; J gene: TRBJ1-5; D gene: TRBD1; CDR3 DNA: TGTGCCATCAGAGGGACAGGGGGCGATCAGCCCCAGCATTTT; CDR3 protein: CAIRGTGGDQPQHF
clone size: NA; V gene: TRBV6-5; J gene: TRBJ2-3; D gene: NA; CDR3 DNA: TGTGCCAGCAGAGGGCAGGGAACAGATACGCAGTATTTT; CDR3 protein: CASRGQGTDTQYF
clone size: NA; V gene: TRBV2; J gene: TRBJ1-3; D gene: NA; CDR3 DNA: TGTGCCAGCAGTGATGGGCAGGGGAACTCGGGAAACACCATATATTTT; CDR3 protein: CASSDGQGNSGNTIYF
clone size: NA; V gene: TRBV29-1; J gene: TRBJ1-2; D gene: TRBD1; CDR3 DNA: TGCAGCGTTGTAAAGACAGGGGGCAGTAATGGCTACACCTTC; CDR3 protein: CSVVKTGGSNGYTF
clone size: NA; V gene: TRBV11-2; J gene: TRBJ1-1; D gene: NA; CDR3 DNA: TGTGCCAGCAGCTTATACAGGGATTCGACTGAAGCTTTCTTT; CDR3 protein: CASSLYRDSTEAFF
clone size: NA; V gene: TRBV4-1; J gene: TRBJ1-6; D gene: NA; CDR3 DNA: TGCGCCAGCAGCCATTCCAGACGGACAGAATATAATTCACCCCTCCACTTT; CDR3 protein: CASSHSRRTEYNSPLHF
clone size: NA; V gene: TRBV2; J gene: TRBJ1-5; D gene: NA; CDR3 DNA: TGTGCCAGCAGCGTAGACAGGAATTCCGCTCAGCCCCAGCATTTT; CDR3 protein: CASSVDRNSAQPQHF
clone size: NA; V gene: TRBV10-3; J gene: TRBJ2-1; D gene: NA; CDR3 DNA: TGTGCCATCAGTGAGGACGGACTCCCCCGGACTAACAATGAGCAGTTCTTC; CDR3 protein: CAISEDGLPRTNNEQFF
clone size: NA; V gene: TRBV4-3; J gene: TRBJ1-4; D gene: TRBD1; CDR3 DNA: TGCGCCAGCAGCCAAGGCAGGGGGAACGCCAAAGAAAAACTGTTTTTT; CDR3 protein: CASSQGRGNAKEKLFF
clone size: few; V gene: TRBV10-3; J gene: TRBJ2-7; D gene: NA; CDR3 DNA: TGTGCCATCAGTGAGCGAGAGACCTACGAGCAGTACTTC; CDR3 protein: CAISERETYEQYF
clone size: once; V gene: TRBV14; J gene: TRBJ1-1; D gene: NA; CDR3 DNA: TGTGCCAGCGGCCCAGACGGGCGGAGATCTGAAGCTTTCTTT; CDR3 protein: CASGPDGRRSEAFF
clone size: NA; V gene: TRBV21-1; J gene: TRBJ1-2; D gene: NA; CDR3 DNA: TGTGCCAGCAGCCCGCATGGAAGGGACAGATCTTATGGCTACACCTTC; CDR3 protein: CASSPHGRDRSYGYTF
clone size: NA; V gene: TRBV20-1; J gene: TRBJ1-1; D gene: NA; CDR3 DNA: TGCAGTGCTAGAGGGAGCACTGAAGCTTTCTTT; CDR3 protein: CSARGSTEAFF
clone size: NA; V gene: TRBV6-1; J gene: TRBJ2-6; D gene: TRBD2; CDR3 DNA: TGTGCCAGCAGTGAATTTCGGTGGGAGGGTGGATTCTCTGGGGCCAACGTCCTGACTTTC; CDR3 protein: CASSEFRWEGGFSGANVLTF
clone size: NA; V gene: TRBV10-3; J gene: TRBJ1-6; D gene: NA; CDR3 DNA: TGTGCCATCAGGGGACAAGGGGGGTATAATTCACCCCTCCACTTT; CDR3 protein: CAIRGQGGYNSPLHF
clone size: NA; V gene: TRBV19; J gene: TRBJ2-5; D gene: NA; CDR3 DNA: TGTGCCAGTAGTATTGGAACTACGTCGAGGACCCAGTACTTC; CDR3 protein: CASSIGTTSRTQYF
clone size: few; V gene: TRBV19; J gene: TRBJ1-1; D gene: NA; CDR3 DNA: TGTGCCAGTCTCACGGCAGGGCAGACTGAAGCTTTCTTT; CDR3 protein: CASLTAGQTEAFF
clone size: NA; V gene: TRBV6-5; J gene: TRBJ2-1; D gene: TRBD2; CDR3 DNA: TGTGCCAGCAGTGACTCCGGGACTAGCGGCCTCCTCCAGTTCTTC; CDR3 protein: CASSDSGTSGLLQFF
clone size: NA; V gene: TRBV6-5; J gene: TRBJ2-3; D gene: NA; CDR3 DNA: TGTGCCAGCAGTTACTCTTTGGGGGACCACACAGATACGCAGTATTTT; CDR3 protein: CASSYSLGDHTDTQYF
clone size: NA; V gene: TRBV20-1; J gene: TRBJ1-3; D gene: NA; CDR3 DNA: TGCAGTGCTAGAGATGGTGACACCATATATTTT; CDR3 protein: CSARDGDTIYF
clone size: NA; V gene: TRBV2; J gene: TRBJ1-2; D gene: NA; CDR3 DNA: TGTGCCAGCAGTGCGGGCAGGGGTGGCTACACCTTC; CDR3 protein: CASSAGRGGYTF
clone size: NA; V gene: TRBV28; J gene: TRBJ2-6; D gene: NA; CDR3 DNA: TGTGCCAGCAGTTTTATTTCCTCTGGGGCCAACGTCCTGACTTTC; CDR3 protein: CASSFISSGANVLTF
clone size: NA; V gene: TRBV7-9; J gene: TRBJ1-1; D gene: NA; CDR3 DNA: TGTGCCAGCAGCTCTGAAATGAACACTGAAGCTTTCTTT; CDR3 protein: CASSSEMNTEAFF
clone size: few; V gene: TRBV5-1; J gene: TRBJ1-2; D gene: TRBD1; CDR3 DNA: TGCGCCAGCAGCTTGGGACAGGGGACTAACTATGGCTACACCTTC; CDR3 protein: CASSLGQGTNYGYTF
clone size: NA; V gene: TRBV25-1; J gene: TRBJ1-3; D gene: NA; CDR3 DNA: TGTGCCAGCAGTGACCCCGGACAGAAGATACCCTCTGGAAACACCATATATTTT; CDR3 protein: CASSDPGQKIPSGNTIYF
clone size: NA; V gene: TRBV5-6; J gene: TRBJ2-5; D gene: NA; CDR3 DNA: TGTGCCAGCAGCTTGGCCATCAGGAACCAAGAGACCCAGTACTTC; CDR3 protein: CASSLAIRNQETQYF